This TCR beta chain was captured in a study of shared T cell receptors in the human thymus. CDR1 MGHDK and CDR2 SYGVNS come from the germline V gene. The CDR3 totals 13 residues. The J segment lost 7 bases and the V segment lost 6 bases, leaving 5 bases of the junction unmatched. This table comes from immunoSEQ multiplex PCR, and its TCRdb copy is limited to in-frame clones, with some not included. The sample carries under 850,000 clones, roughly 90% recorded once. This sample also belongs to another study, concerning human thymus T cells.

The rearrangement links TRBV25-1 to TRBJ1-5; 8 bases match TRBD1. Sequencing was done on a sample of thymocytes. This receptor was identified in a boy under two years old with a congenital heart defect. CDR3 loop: CASRSGQAQPQHF. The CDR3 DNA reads TGTGCCAGCAGATCGGGACAGGCACAGCCCCAGCATTTT.